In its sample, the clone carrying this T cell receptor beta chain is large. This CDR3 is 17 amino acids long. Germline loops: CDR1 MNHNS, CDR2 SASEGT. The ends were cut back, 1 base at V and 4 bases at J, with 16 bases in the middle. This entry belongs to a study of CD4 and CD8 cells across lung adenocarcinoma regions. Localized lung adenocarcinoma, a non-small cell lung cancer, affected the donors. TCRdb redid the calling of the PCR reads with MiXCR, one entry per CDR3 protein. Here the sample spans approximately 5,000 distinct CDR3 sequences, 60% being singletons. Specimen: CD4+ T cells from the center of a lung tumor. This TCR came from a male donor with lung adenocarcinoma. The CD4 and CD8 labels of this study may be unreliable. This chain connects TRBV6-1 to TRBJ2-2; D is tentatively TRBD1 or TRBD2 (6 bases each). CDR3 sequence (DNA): TGTGCCAGCAGTGAAGTTAGGGCGGGACAAGGCACCGGGGAGCTGTTTTTT. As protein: CASSEVRAGQGTGELFF.